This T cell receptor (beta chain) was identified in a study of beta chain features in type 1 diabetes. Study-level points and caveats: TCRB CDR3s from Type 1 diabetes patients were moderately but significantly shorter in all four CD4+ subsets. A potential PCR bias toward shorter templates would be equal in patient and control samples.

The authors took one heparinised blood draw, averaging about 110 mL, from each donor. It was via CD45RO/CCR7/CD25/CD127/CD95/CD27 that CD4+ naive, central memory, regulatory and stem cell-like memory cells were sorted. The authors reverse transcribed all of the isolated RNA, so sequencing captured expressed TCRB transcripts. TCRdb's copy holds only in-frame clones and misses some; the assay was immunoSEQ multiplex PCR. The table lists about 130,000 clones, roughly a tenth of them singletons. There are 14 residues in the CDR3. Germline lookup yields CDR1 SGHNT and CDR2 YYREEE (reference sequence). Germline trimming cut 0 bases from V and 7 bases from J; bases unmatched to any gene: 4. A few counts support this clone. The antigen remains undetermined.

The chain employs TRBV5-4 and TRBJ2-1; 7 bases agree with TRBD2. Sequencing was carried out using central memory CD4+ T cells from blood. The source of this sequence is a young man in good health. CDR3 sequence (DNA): TGTGCCAGCAGCTTGGGGGGGGGTTCAAATGAGCAGTTCTTC. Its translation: CASSLGGGSNEQFF.